The next 32 T cell receptor beta chains were all read from a single sample in a study of T cell repertoires in cytomegalovirus infection. TCRdb passed the reads through MiXCR, listing each CDR3 protein once. The table records 300,000 or so distinct CDR3 sequences, 8% to 10% of them present only once. Sequencing was performed on PBMCs. The receptors here all came from a human donor in good health (CMV status not recorded). Some clones in this sample may be carry-over from other donors' samples.

The table lists this clonotype with many counts. The J gene is TRBJ2-6, the V gene TRBV25-1; D is ambiguous. The CDR3 length is 12 residues. The germline gives CDR1 MGHDK, CDR2 SYGVNS. The CDR3 DNA follows: TGTGGCTCCCTATCTGGGGCCAACGTCCTGACTTTC. Translation: CGSLSGANVLTF.

The chain combines TRBV3-1 with TRBJ2-7, with a possible D match to TRBD1 (5 bases). Trimming left V 1 base short and J 7 bases short, with 17 bases between. The CDR3 consists of 15 residues. Germline values: CDR1 LGHDT, CDR2 YNNKEL (reference sequence). This CDR3 reads CASSQAFPGRGEQYV. CDR3 coding DNA: TGTGCCAGCAGCCAAGCATTCCCAGGGCGAGGAGAGCAGTACGTC.

This clonotype was counted many times. V gene TRBV4-1 combines with J gene TRBJ2-3; perhaps D is TRBD1 or TRBD2 (5 bases each). V was pared by 1 base and J by 3 bases, with 11 bases between. Germline CDR1 MGHRA, CDR2 YSYEKL. This CDR3 is built from 15 residues. Here the CDR3 reads CASSQAEGRTDTQYF. The CDR3, as DNA: TGCGCCAGCAGCCAAGCTGAGGGACGGACAGATACGCAGTATTTT.

This clonotype was recorded many times. This chain uses TRBV14 with TRBJ1-6; no firm D call. This CDR3 is 15 amino acids long. Germline-derived CDR1 and CDR2 are SGHDN and FVKESK. V was cut by 0 bases and J by 10 bases, with 13 bases left in between. CDR3 DNA: TGTGCCAGCAGCCAAGATCCCGCTGGGGTCTCACCCCTCCACTTT. Amino acid sequence: CASSQDPAGVSPLHF. The full variable domain, with the rest looked up from reference TRBV14 and TRBJ1-6, is EAGVTQFPSHSVIEKGQTVTLRCDPISGHDNLYWYRRVMGKEIKFLLHFVKESKQDESGMPNNRFLAERTGGTYSTLKVQPAELEDSGVYFCASSQDPAGVSPLHFGNGTRLTVT.

This clonotype was counted at least ten times. The chain employs TRBV28 and TRBJ2-6; possible D gene TRBD2, 5 bases. The V gene's germline CDR1 is MDHEN and CDR2 SYDVKM. The V end was cut by 2 bases, the J end by 2 bases, with 13 bases between. This CDR3 spans 17 amino acids. CDR3 residues: CASSLVEGPTGANVLTF. For the CDR3, the DNA is TGTGCCAGCAGTTTAGTCGAGGGCCCCACTGGGGCCAACGTCCTGACTTTC.

The rearrangement uses TRBV6-5 and TRBJ2-3; D is possibly TRBD1 (6 bases). Looked up from germline, CDR1 is MNHEY and CDR2 is SVGAGI. V lost 2 bases to trimming and J lost 2 bases, with 11 bases between them. There are 15 residues in the CDR3. Here the CDR3 reads CASSYMGATTDTQYF. CDR3 DNA: TGTGCCAGCAGTTACATGGGGGCTACCACAGATACGCAGTATTTT.

This clonotype was observed many times. V is TRBV7-9 and J is TRBJ2-7; 9 bases fit TRBD1. Germline V gene lookup returns CDR1 SEHNR and CDR2 FQNEAQ (reference sequence). The J segment lost 4 bases and the V segment lost 1 base, leaving 2 bases of the junction unmatched. This CDR3 contains 14 residues. CDR3 coding DNA: TGTGCCAGCAGCTTAGGGACAGGGGAGTACGAGCAGTACTTC. As protein: CASSLGTGEYEQYF.

This clonotype was found many times. J is TRBJ2-2 and V is TRBV18; TRBD2 is a possible D gene (5 bases). Trimming left V 0 bases short and J 7 bases short, with 9 bases between. There are 14 residues in the CDR3. Looked up from germline, CDR1 is KGHSH and CDR2 is LQKENI. In nucleotides, the CDR3 is TGTGCCAGCTCACCACCGGGGAGAGTCGGGGAGCTGTTTTTT. This translates into CASSPPGRVGELFF.

Many counts were recorded for this clonotype. The rearrangement links TRBV20-1 to TRBJ1-2, with a tentative D call TRBD1 (5 bases). The CDR3 totals 13 residues. Germline V gene lookup returns CDR1 DFQATT and CDR2 SNEGSKA (reference sequence). V dropped 5 bases and J dropped 2 bases, with 12 bases sitting between them. CDR3 region: CSAAGASNYGYTF. The CDR3 DNA sequence: TGCAGTGCTGCCGGGGCCTCCAACTATGGCTACACCTTC.

About this clonotype: It may be a read error: a sequence one base away is much more abundant. The chain joins TRBV6-2 or TRBV6-3 to TRBJ2-5; either TRBD1 or TRBD2 may supply D (5 bases each). The CDR3 is 16 residues long. Germline-derived CDR1 and CDR2 are MNHEY and SVGEGT. The CDR3 here is CGSILDAWDLQETQYF. CDR3 in DNA: TGTGGCAGCATATTGGATGCGTGGGACCTCCAAGAGACCCAGTACTTC.

This clonotype occurred many times. V is TRBV27 and J is TRBJ1-5; D may be TRBD1 (5 bases). V was shortened by 6 bases and J by 1 base, with 13 bases between the two germline ends. CDR1 and CDR2 (germline): MNHEY, SMNVEV (reference sequence). The CDR3 is made up of 15 amino acids. The CDR3 DNA sequence: TGTGCCAGCAGCCTCAGGGAAAGCAGCAATCAGCCCCAGCATTTT. The encoded protein is CASSLRESSNQPQHF.

This clonotype has a handful of counts. The chain uses TRBV4-1 and TRBJ1-1, with a weak D call TRBD1 (5 bases). The CDR3 has 16 residues. V was trimmed by 4 bases and J by 1 base, leaving 16 bases between them. The germline V gene has CDR1 MGHRA and CDR2 YSYEKL. Here the CDR3 reads CASSRNGAEGNTEAFF. The CDR3 nucleotides are TGCGCCAGCAGCCGAAACGGGGCAGAAGGGAACACTGAAGCTTTCTTT.

This clonotype was detected once. The J gene is TRBJ1-1, the V gene TRBV7-9; weak D call: TRBD1 (6 bases). Germline V lookup: CDR1 SEHNR, CDR2 FQNEAQ (reference sequence). The CDR3 covers 15 residues. V lost 2 bases and J lost 6, with 16 bases in between. The CDR3: CASSLSTQGGAEAFF. The CDR3 nucleotides read TGTGCCAGCAGCTTATCTACACAGGGTGGGGCTGAAGCTTTCTTT. The full variable domain, completed using reference TRBV7-9 and TRBJ1-1, is DTGVSQNPRHKITKRGQNVTFRCDPISEHNRLYWYRQTLGQGPEFLTYFQNEAQLEKSRLLSDRFSAERPKGSFSTLEIQRTEQGDSAMYLCASSLSTQGGAEAFFGQGTRLTVV.

This clonotype was counted at least ten times. The rearrangement joins TRBV28 to TRBJ1-2; D ambiguous. This CDR3 is 12 amino acids long. V dropped 6 bases and J dropped 8 bases, with 13 bases sitting between them. The germline gives CDR1 MDHEN, CDR2 SYDVKM. The CDR3 here is CASSLSWEGYTF. CDR3 DNA: TGTGCCAGCAGCCTTAGTTGGGAGGGCTACACCTTC.

This clonotype was seen more than once but under ten times. The gene calls are TRBV13 and TRBJ2-1, with 8 bases aligning to TRBD2. V lost 5 bases to trimming and J lost 5 bases; unmatched junction nucleotides: 5. Germline values: CDR1 PRHDT, CDR2 FYEKMQ (reference sequence). The CDR3 has 14 amino acids. This CDR3 is CASSAIAGNNEQFF. Written as DNA, the CDR3 is TGTGCCAGCAGCGCAATAGCGGGGAACAATGAGCAGTTCTTC.

The chain combines TRBV4-1 with TRBJ2-5; TRBD2 agrees at 14 bases. J was trimmed by 0 bases and V by 8 bases; bases with no gene match: 14. The CDR3 has 19 residues. Germline V gives CDR1 MGHRA, CDR2 YSYEKL. CDR3 in DNA: TGCGCCAGCGTGACTAGCGGGGGGGAGAGTCTCGTGTACCAAGAGACCCAGTACTTC. Translation: CASVTSGGESLVYQETQYF.

The gene calls are TRBV20-1 and TRBJ2-5; the D gene is possibly TRBD1 (5 bases). This CDR3 is built from 15 residues. V lost 4 bases and J 1 base, leaving 16 bases between the germline ends. Germline values: CDR1 DFQATT, CDR2 SNEGSKA (reference sequence). The CDR3 protein is CSATRQPDGQETQYF. CDR3 in DNA: TGCAGTGCTACCCGACAGCCAGACGGCCAAGAGACCCAGTACTTC.

The J gene is TRBJ1-4, the V gene TRBV6-1, with a weak D call TRBD1 (5 bases). Germline CDR1 MNHNS, CDR2 SASEGT. The ends were cut back, 7 bases at V and 0 bases at J, with 9 bases in the middle. This CDR3 comprises 14 residues. In DNA form, the CDR3 reads TGTGCCAGCAAATGGGGGGCAACTAATGAAAAACTGTTTTTT. As protein: CASKWGATNEKLFF.

In this sample, this clonotype turned up a few times. The chain is built from TRBV19 and TRBJ1-2, with 7 bases matching TRBD1. CDR1 is LNHDA and CDR2 is SQIVND in the germline V gene (reference sequence). The CDR3 has 15 residues. J was trimmed by 4 bases and V by 3 bases; bases with no gene match: 8. CDR3 sequence: CASSIELTGIYGYTF. DNA for the CDR3: TGTGCCAGTAGTATTGAATTGACAGGGATCTATGGCTACACCTTC. Full variable domain (outside the CDR3, taken from reference TRBV19 and TRBJ1-2): DGGITQSPKYLFRKEGQNVTLSCEQNLNHDAMYWYRQDPGQGLRLIYYSQIVNDFQKGDIAEGYSVSREKKESFPLTVTSAQKNPTAFYLCASSIELTGIYGYTFGSGTRLTVV.

The chain is built from TRBV18 and TRBJ2-1, with D possibly TRBD1 on 5 matching bases. V gave up 2 bases and J gave up 5 bases, with 10 bases separating them. Germline CDR1 reads KGHSH; CDR2 reads LQKENI. The CDR3 sequence is 14 residues long. This CDR3 is CASSPGASDNEQFF. CDR3 sequence (DNA): TGTGCCAGCTCACCAGGGGCGTCTGACAATGAGCAGTTCTTC.

This clonotype has at least ten counts. This rearrangement joins TRBV6-6 to TRBJ2-3, with 10 nucleotides matching TRBD1. Losses at the gene ends were 5 bases for V and 6 bases for J; bases not matched to a gene: 11. CDR3 length: 16 amino acids. The germline V gene encodes CDR1 MNHNY and CDR2 SVGAGI (reference sequence). This chain's CDR3 is CASSTRTGGKVDTQYF. The CDR3 coding sequence is TGTGCCAGCAGTACCCGGACAGGGGGTAAAGTGGATACGCAGTATTTT.

This clonotype was counted many times. V and J are TRBV20-1 and TRBJ2-5, with D possibly being TRBD2 (5 bases). Germline CDR1 and CDR2: DFQATT and SNEGSKA (reference sequence). Trimming removed 6 bases from V and 7 bases from J, with 21 bases in between. This CDR3 has 14 residues. The CDR3 DNA is TGCAGTGCCCGCTCCCAACTAGTAAGAGTGACCCAGTACTTC. This sequence encodes CSARSQLVRVTQYF.

V and J are TRBV7-2 and TRBJ1-1, with a possible D match to TRBD1 (5 bases). The V end lost 2 bases, the J end lost 4 bases, and 11 bases lay between the germline ends. CDR1 and CDR2 (germline): SGHTA, FQGNSA. The CDR3 sequence is 14 residues long. The CDR3, as DNA: TGTGCCAGCAGCTTATTGGCAGGGACCACTGAAGCTTTCTTT. It is translated as CASSLLAGTTEAFF.

This clonotype came up many times. V usage is TRBV23-1 and J usage is TRBJ1-1; D is uncertain. TRBV23-1 is an open reading frame whose function is uncertain. The CDR3 is made up of 12 amino acids. The V and J ends lost 2 bases and 7 bases respectively, with 8 bases between them. The CDR3 is CASSQAENEAFF. For the CDR3, the DNA is TGCGCCAGCAGTCAAGCAGAGAATGAAGCTTTCTTT.

This chain joins TRBV29-1 and TRBJ2-7; 8 bases map to TRBD2. The CDR3 runs 10 residues. CDR1 and CDR2 (germline): SQVTM, ANQGSEA. With 8 bases clipped from V and 9 bases from J, the junction kept 6 bases outside the gene matches. CDR3 nucleotide sequence: TGCAGCCGTATAGCGGGGTCGCAGTACGTC. It is translated as CSRIAGSQYV.

This clonotype has ten or more counts. The gene calls are TRBV29-1 and TRBJ1-1; D is possibly TRBD1 (5 bases). Trimming cost V 4 bases and J 0 bases, with 18 bases left between them. The germline V gene has CDR1 SQVTM and CDR2 ANQGSEA. The CDR3 is 16 residues long. This CDR3 is CSVGGARGGMNTEAFF. DNA of the CDR3: TGCAGCGTTGGAGGCGCACGCGGGGGAATGAACACTGAAGCTTTCTTT.

This clonotype was seen ten or more times. This chain connects TRBV7-9 to TRBJ2-7; D might be TRBD1 (5 bases). V was pared by 1 base and J by 3 bases, with 10 bases between. Germline V gene sequence: CDR1 SEHNR, CDR2 FQNEAQ (reference sequence). The CDR3 extends over 14 amino acids. CDR3: CASSLGRANYEQYF. As DNA, the CDR3 is TGTGCCAGCAGCTTAGGCAGGGCGAACTACGAGCAGTACTTC.

J is TRBJ2-1 and V is TRBV3-1; TRBD2 matches at 9 bases. The CDR3 contains 18 residues. CDR1 is LGHDT, CDR2 YNNKEL, per germline (reference sequence). V lost 0 bases, J lost 8 bases, and 14 bases stayed unmatched. The CDR3 region has the DNA TGTGCCAGCAGCCAAGAACGGACAGGCGGGGGGGCCGCCGATGAGCAGTTCTTC. Translating it yields CASSQERTGGGAADEQFF.

This clonotype showed up many times. V usage is TRBV6-1 and J usage is TRBJ2-2; D gene unclear. Trimming took 6 bases from V and 4 from J, leaving 3 bases between them. CDR3 length equals 11 residues. Germline CDR1 reads MNHNS; CDR2 reads SASEGT. The CDR3 spells CASRITGELFF. CDR3 DNA: TGTGCCAGCAGGATCACCGGGGAGCTGTTTTTT.

This clonotype was counted at least ten times. The CDR3 sequence: CASIPVGTRPDTQYF. In nucleotides, the CDR3 is TGCGCCAGCATTCCCGTGGGGACCCGCCCGGATACGCAGTATTTT. The V call is TRBV10-2, the J call TRBJ2-3, with D perhaps being TRBD1 or TRBD2 (5 bases each). The CDR3 loop spans 15 amino acids. The germline V gene has CDR1 WSHSY and CDR2 SAAADI. The germline V and J ends were trimmed by 7 bases and 6 bases, with 20 bases remaining between them.

This clonotype has a count of ten or more. V gene TRBV7-2 combines with J gene TRBJ2-4; either TRBD1 or TRBD2 may fit D (5 bases each). The V gene lost 5 bases and the J gene lost 11 bases, with 22 bases spanning the gap. The CDR3 is made up of 15 amino acids. Germline loops: CDR1 SGHTA, CDR2 FQGNSA. The CDR3 coding sequence is TGTGCCAGCAGCCCCGCCTTGGGGACCCCCAGTTTTCAGTACTTC. Protein: CASSPALGTPSFQYF.

This clonotype was counted only a few times. The genes are TRBV12-3 or TRBV12-4 and TRBJ2-7; TRBD1 might be the D (6 bases). The CDR3 is 12 residues long. The germline V and J ends were trimmed by 7 bases and 5 bases, with 12 bases remaining between them. The chain's CDR3 is CASKGPGDEQYF. The CDR3 DNA reads TGTGCCAGCAAAGGGCCAGGGGACGAGCAGTACTTC.